This TCR beta chain is from a study of T cells in localized non-small cell lung cancer (dated by TCRdb to about 2020). Turning to the overall study: The study examined T cell repertoires in a few hundred patients with early-stage NSCLC and compared tumors with uninvolved tumor-adjacent lungs. The cohort comprised 200 to 300 treatment-naïve NSCLC patients with resected, localized lung tumors. A mean age of around 69 years was recorded for the NSCLC patients, of whom under 150 were male and around 100 were female.

TCR beta CDR3 regions were sequenced from DNA using the immunoSEQ Assay. Regarding the original processing steps: T cell density was computed as TCR beta template counts normalized to usable DNA estimated by amplifying housekeeping genes. The preseqR package was used to estimate richness by extrapolating to 400,000 templates for PBMC samples and to 120,000 templates for tissue samples. Clonality was taken to be one minus Pielou's evenness. Tissue-enriched TCRs were identified by differential abundance testing using productive amino-acid clonotypes, minimum total count 5 and alpha 0.1. The Jaccard Index and the Morisita Overlap Index were used to quantify repertoire overlap between compartments. TCR beta CDR3s were clustered by GLIPH together with public tetramer-defined viral CDR3s, and at least three viral sequences plus V-gene enrichment were required for viral motifs. The table was pulled from immuneACCESS by TCRdb, which kept in-frame rearrangements only. Such tables lose some clones; where checked, under half of the loss comes from unresolved V genes, and the rest has no known cause. V and J calls and clone size are given by that table; D and trimming were obtained from the DNA. This sample gives more than 11,000 clones in total; roughly nine tenths of them show up just once. The ten most abundant clones make up around 2.5% of the sample.

The sample holds a few counts of this clone. Its specific antigen is unknown. Base qualities are not provided; no much larger clone lies one nucleotide away. At diagnosis, tumor, uninvolved tumor-adjacent lung and peripheral blood were collected and then preserved as a mix of FFPE and fresh-frozen material. For TCR repertoire profiling, the blood samples were analyzed as peripheral blood mononuclear cells. Study-wide findings and limitations: Uninvolved tumor-adjacent lung showed the highest T cell clonality, higher than tumor, which suggests more focused antigenic responses in the uninvolved tumor-adjacent lung. Of the top 100 tumor clones, a median of approximately 60 were detected in paired uninvolved adjacent lung; roughly 29 were also among that lung's top 100. Longer overall survival was associated with higher blood T cell density, whereas shorter survival was associated with higher adjacent-lung clonality. Because the study design was exploratory, TCR variables were selected using unadjusted p-values without false-discovery rate correction. Because multi-region tumor sequencing was not done, intratumor heterogeneity could not be ruled out.

The CDR3 sequence holds 15 residues, the cysteine and phenylalanine included. CDR3 DNA only is kept here, 45 bases in frame from base 1. The germline V gene provides CDR1 MGHRA and CDR2 YSYEKL. V loses 1 base, J loses 0 bases, and the germline ends lie 10 bases apart. The source of this sequence is a man aged 40 to 69 with stage III lung adenocarcinoma. Sequencing was performed on peripheral blood mononuclear cells, taken before any cancer treatment. Recombination joined TRBV4-1 with TRBJ2-7, with a tentative D gene TRBD1 over 6 matching bases. The DNA is TGCGCCAGCAGCCAAGGGACAGCGAGCTCCTACGAGCAGTACTTC. This sequence encodes CASSQGTASSYEQYF.